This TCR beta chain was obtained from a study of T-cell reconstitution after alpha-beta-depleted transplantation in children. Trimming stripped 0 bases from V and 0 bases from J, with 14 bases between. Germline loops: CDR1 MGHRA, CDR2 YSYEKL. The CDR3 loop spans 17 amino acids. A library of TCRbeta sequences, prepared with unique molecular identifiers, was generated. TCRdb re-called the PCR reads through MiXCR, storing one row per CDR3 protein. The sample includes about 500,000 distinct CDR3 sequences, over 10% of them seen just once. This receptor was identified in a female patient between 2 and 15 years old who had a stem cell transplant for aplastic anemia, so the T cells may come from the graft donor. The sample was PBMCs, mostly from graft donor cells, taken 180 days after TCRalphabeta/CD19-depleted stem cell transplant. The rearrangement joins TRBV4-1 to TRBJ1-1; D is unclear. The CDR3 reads CASSQDLGGGLNTEAFF. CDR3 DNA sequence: TGCGCCAGCAGCCAAGATCTTGGCGGCGGTCTGAACACTGAAGCTTTCTTT.